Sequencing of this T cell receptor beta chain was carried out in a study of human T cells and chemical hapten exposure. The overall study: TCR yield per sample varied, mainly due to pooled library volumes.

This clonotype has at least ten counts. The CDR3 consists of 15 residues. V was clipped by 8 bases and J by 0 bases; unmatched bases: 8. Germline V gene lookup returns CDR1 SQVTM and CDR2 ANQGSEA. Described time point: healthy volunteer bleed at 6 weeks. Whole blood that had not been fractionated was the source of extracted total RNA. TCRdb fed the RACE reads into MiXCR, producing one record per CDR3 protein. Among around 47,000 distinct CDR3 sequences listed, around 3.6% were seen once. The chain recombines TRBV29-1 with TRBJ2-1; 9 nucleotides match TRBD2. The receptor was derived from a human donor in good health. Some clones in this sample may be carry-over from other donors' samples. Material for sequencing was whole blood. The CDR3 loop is CSLRGGASSYNEQFF. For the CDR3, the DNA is TGCAGCCTACGCGGGGGGGCCAGCTCCTACAATGAGCAGTTCTTC.